The present entry profiles one T cell receptor beta chain with its context. Its antigen target is currently unknown. Base quality data are lacking; no much larger clone is found one base away. TCRbeta CDR3 regions were amplified from genomic DNA using the immunoSEQ Assay, a bias-controlled multiplex PCR. The authors' analysis ran thus. The number of nucleated cells in each sample was estimated from the amplification of reference gene primers within the assay. Sequence reads were collapsed and filtered to measure the absolute abundance of every unique TCRbeta CDR3 rearrangement. For each sample, productive Simpson clonality was calculated as the square root of Simpson's diversity index over productive rearrangements. Not all clones reach the TCRdb copy of this immuneACCESS table, which keeps in-frame sequences only. Checked studies attribute under half of the gap to unresolved V genes and leave the rest unexplained. V, J and clone size reflect that table, while D and trimming were determined from the DNA. The sample contains about 270,000 clones, 84% of them found a single time. More than 1.1% of the sample goes to the ten largest clones.

These data originate in a study of blood T cell repertoires in COVID-19 (dated by TCRdb to 2018 to 2020). A note on the overall study: Samples from collaborators originated in the United States, Italy and Spain and spanned both the acute and convalescent phases of COVID-19. The material from the prospective study consisted of cDNA or gDNA derived from T cells, B-cell-depleted T cells, or PBMCs. The dataset comprised deeply sampled blood TCRbeta repertoires from subjects exposed to, actively infected with, or recovered from COVID-19. A freely available public database, intended as a resource for researchers studying the immune response to SARS-CoV-2, is where the repertoires were released. The samples were drawn from the first 160 participants of the ongoing ImmuneRACE study and from over 950 subjects provided by 6 global collaborators. Sample metadata almost always included a de-identified subject ID, COVID-19 status, age in years and sex. Where HLA class I and class II types were available, the types were taken from metadata supplied by the sample provider, not from assay-based typing.

The paper as a whole reports these results and caveats: The quantity of clinical and demographic metadata differed by source and by participant and was supplied without curation.

From the germline V gene, CDR1 is MDHEN and CDR2 is SYDVKM. Ends trimmed: V by 3 bases, J by 9 bases; bases unmatched to a gene: 13. The CDR3, from cysteine to phenylalanine, totals 16 residues. The read is trimmed to its CDR3 DNA, 48 bases read in frame from base 1. One collaborating source in Seattle enrolled patients during active infection and followed them longitudinally through the course of disease. The collaborating institutions used their own protocols to collect whole blood in K2EDTA tubes. For TCRbeta analysis, collaborators shipped samples in one of three forms: frozen whole blood, isolated PBMCs, or DNA extracted from either of those sample types.

The sequence is built from TRBV28 and TRBJ1-5; TRBD1 agrees with 8 junctional bases. The sequence was obtained from a human donor with COVID-19, enrolled during active disease. The donor label of this sample is uncertain. Sequences were obtained from peripheral blood. At the DNA level, the sequence is TGTGCCAGCAGTTTTGTCGACAGGGGCCAGGTTGTGCCCCAGCATTTT. It translates to CASSFVDRGQVVPQHF.